The T cell receptor (beta chain) described here comes from a study of OX40 agonist ivuxolimab in advanced cancers. Study background: Prior checkpoint blockade (anti-PD-1, anti-PD-L1 or anti-CTLA-4) was permitted; approximately 44% had it.

Method: immunoSEQ multiplex PCR; TCRdb's copy keeps in-frame clones and lacks some. The sample yields tens of thousands of clones, approximately 88% seen once. This clone was observed a few times. This material consisted of CD4+ or CD8+ T cells sorted from blood, taken in a trial of the OX40 agonist ivuxolimab. This receptor was identified in an adult with an advanced solid tumor such as melanoma, head and neck, liver or kidney cancer.

CDR3 sequence (DNA): TGTGCCAGCAGTCCTTGGGGGCGGGAGAACTACGAGCAGTACTTC. Translation: CASSPWGRENYEQYF. This chain connects TRBV28 to TRBJ2-7, with a tentative D call TRBD2 (7 bases). The CDR3 sequence is 15 residues long. Germline V CDR1 and CDR2: MDHEN, SYDVKM. With 5 bases removed from V and 3 bases from J, the gap between germline ends came to 17 bases.